These T cell receptor beta chains were read from a single sample in a study of Ad26.COV2.S vaccination and SARS-CoV-2 variants. The assay was immunoSEQ multiplex PCR, and TCRdb's table has in-frame clones only and misses some. This table holds around 450,000 clones, 80% to 90% found once. Sequenced here: peripheral blood, sampled in a trial of Ad26.COV2.S vaccine versus placebo. These receptors were taken from a person aged 18 to 59 who received the Ad26.COV2.S COVID-19 vaccine or a placebo. CDR3s include the opening cysteine and the closing phenylalanine or tryptophan. The D gene is left open where the match is weak. Clone size, where shown, is once, few, many, or a class for clones that have expanded.

d_gene: TRBD1
len: 14
v_gene: TRBV18
abundance: NA
j_gene: TRBJ2-7
CDR3aa: CASSPGAGGGEQYF
CDR3nt: TGTGCCAGCTCACCGGGGGCAGGGGGTGGTGAGCAGTACTTC

d_gene: NA
len: 14
v_gene: TRBV21-1
abundance: NA
j_gene: TRBJ2-2
CDR3aa: CASTPTSAAGELFF
CDR3nt: TGTGCCAGCACCCCCACTAGCGCGGCCGGGGAGCTGTTTTTT

d_gene: NA
len: 13
v_gene: TRBV2
abundance: NA
j_gene: TRBJ1-6
CDR3aa: CASSEERAAPLHF
CDR3nt: TGTGCCAGCAGTGAAGAGCGTGCAGCACCCCTCCACTTT

d_gene: NA
len: 12
v_gene: TRBV5-6
abundance: NA
j_gene: TRBJ2-5
CDR3aa: CASSSRRRAQYF
CDR3nt: TGTGCCAGCAGCTCCCGGCGGCGGGCCCAGTACTTC

d_gene: NA
len: 21
v_gene: TRBV6-2/TRBV6-3
abundance: few
j_gene: TRBJ2-1
CDR3aa: CASSYSSQAATREAQDNEQFF
CDR3nt: TGTGCCAGCAGTTACTCTTCTCAAGCGGCCACGAGAGAAGCCCAGGACAATGAGCAGTTCTTC

d_gene: TRBD1
len: 16
v_gene: TRBV18
abundance: NA
j_gene: TRBJ1-5
CDR3aa: CASSPQGARSNQPQHF
CDR3nt: TGTGCCAGCTCACCACAGGGGGCGAGGAGCAATCAGCCCCAGCATTTT

d_gene: NA
len: 14
v_gene: TRBV28
abundance: NA
j_gene: TRBJ1-4
CDR3aa: CASCRGGTSEKLFF
CDR3nt: TGTGCCAGTTGTAGGGGGGGGACGAGTGAAAAACTGTTTTTT

d_gene: NA
len: 15
v_gene: TRBV27
abundance: once
j_gene: TRBJ2-3
CDR3aa: CASSFSLGSTDTQYF
CDR3nt: TGTGCCAGCAGTTTCTCCCTAGGGAGCACAGATACGCAGTATTTT

d_gene: NA
len: 13
v_gene: TRBV18
abundance: NA
j_gene: TRBJ1-1
CDR3aa: CASSPARPGEAFF
CDR3nt: TGTGCCAGCTCACCAGCGCGGCCAGGGGAAGCTTTCTTT

d_gene: TRBD1
len: 15
v_gene: TRBV4-2
abundance: NA
j_gene: TRBJ2-4
CDR3aa: CASSRDGQGAYIQYF
CDR3nt: TGTGCCAGCAGCCGAGACGGCCAGGGGGCTTACATTCAGTACTTC

d_gene: TRBD1
len: 14
v_gene: TRBV19
abundance: NA
j_gene: TRBJ1-2
CDR3aa: CASSSPGQGYGYTF
CDR3nt: TGTGCCAGTAGCTCCCCGGGACAGGGGTATGGCTACACCTTC

d_gene: TRBD2
len: 22
v_gene: TRBV12-5
abundance: NA
j_gene: TRBJ2-5
CDR3aa: CASGLVLPFVVLRESSGGTQYF
CDR3nt: TGTGCTAGTGGTTTGGTACTTCCATTCGTGGTCCTGCGGGAGAGCTCTGGGGGGACCCAGTACTTC

d_gene: NA
len: 15
v_gene: TRBV6-5
abundance: NA
j_gene: TRBJ1-5
CDR3aa: CASIRTERLNQPQHF
CDR3nt: TGTGCCAGCATTAGGACAGAGAGGCTCAATCAGCCCCAGCATTTT

d_gene: NA
len: 14
v_gene: TRBV5-1
abundance: NA
j_gene: TRBJ2-5
CDR3aa: CASSYGGFRETQYF
CDR3nt: TGCGCCAGCAGCTACGGTGGGTTCAGGGAGACCCAGTACTTC

d_gene: NA
len: 14
v_gene: TRBV4-3
abundance: many
j_gene: TRBJ1-1
CDR3aa: CASSQRTLNTEAFF
CDR3nt: TGCGCCAGCAGCCAAAGAACCCTGAACACTGAAGCTTTCTTT

d_gene: TRBD1
len: 14
v_gene: TRBV5-1
abundance: NA
j_gene: TRBJ2-1
CDR3aa: CATRGTANNNEQFF
CDR3nt: TGCGCCACCAGGGGGACAGCTAATAACAATGAGCAGTTCTTC

d_gene: NA
len: 13
v_gene: TRBV13
abundance: few
j_gene: TRBJ2-7
CDR3aa: CASSSRGYYEQYF
CDR3nt: TGTGCCAGCAGCTCCCGGGGGTATTACGAGCAGTACTTC

d_gene: TRBD1
len: 16
v_gene: TRBV24-1
abundance: NA
j_gene: TRBJ2-5
CDR3aa: CATSDLGTGGLGAQYF
CDR3nt: TGTGCCACCAGTGATTTAGGGACAGGGGGTTTGGGGGCCCAGTACTTC

d_gene: TRBD2
len: 13
v_gene: TRBV12-5
abundance: NA
j_gene: TRBJ2-1
CDR3aa: CASGLAGINEQFF
CDR3nt: TGTGCTAGTGGACTAGCGGGAATCAATGAGCAGTTCTTC

d_gene: NA
len: 11
v_gene: TRBV7-9
abundance: NA
j_gene: TRBJ1-2
CDR3aa: CASSLMGGYTF
CDR3nt: TGTGCCAGCAGCCTAATGGGGGGCTACACCTTC

d_gene: TRBD1
len: 14
v_gene: TRBV28
abundance: once
j_gene: TRBJ1-5
CDR3aa: CASSDRVGNQPQHF
CDR3nt: TGTGCCAGCAGCGACAGGGTTGGGAATCAGCCCCAGCATTTT

d_gene: NA
len: 17
v_gene: TRBV3-1/TRBV3-2
abundance: NA
j_gene: TRBJ2-3
CDR3aa: CASSQPRAGARTDTQYF
CDR3nt: TGTGCCAGCAGCCAGCCCAGGGCAGGGGCAAGGACAGATACGCAGTATTTT

d_gene: TRBD1
len: 18
v_gene: TRBV15
abundance: once
j_gene: TRBJ1-6
CDR3aa: CATSKPGTGVVLGSPLHF
CDR3nt: TGTGCCACCAGCAAACCCGGGACAGGGGTCGTGTTGGGATCACCCCTCCACTTT

d_gene: NA
len: 13
v_gene: TRBV7-8
abundance: NA
j_gene: TRBJ1-5
CDR3aa: CASSPNGGAPQHF
CDR3nt: TGTGCCAGCAGCCCCAATGGTGGGGCGCCCCAGCATTTT

d_gene: NA
len: 13
v_gene: TRBV2
abundance: NA
j_gene: TRBJ2-1
CDR3aa: CASRGGRYNEQFF
CDR3nt: TGTGCCAGCAGAGGGGGTCGCTACAATGAGCAGTTCTTC

d_gene: NA
len: 19
v_gene: TRBV30
abundance: NA
j_gene: TRBJ1-4
CDR3aa: CAWSVLRAGSPWSNEKLFF
CDR3nt: TGTGCCTGGAGTGTACTGAGGGCAGGGAGCCCTTGGTCCAATGAAAAACTGTTTTTT

d_gene: NA
len: 13
v_gene: TRBV28
abundance: once
j_gene: TRBJ1-1
CDR3aa: CASSFGRGTEAFF
CDR3nt: TGTGCCAGCAGTTTTGGCAGGGGTACTGAAGCTTTCTTT

d_gene: NA
len: 12
v_gene: TRBV2
abundance: few
j_gene: TRBJ1-1
CDR3aa: CASSLGQIEAFF
CDR3nt: TGTGCCAGCAGTCTGGGACAAATCGAAGCTTTCTTT

d_gene: NA
len: 14
v_gene: TRBV7-9
abundance: NA
j_gene: TRBJ1-4
CDR3aa: CASSLAAGREKLFF
CDR3nt: TGTGCCAGCAGCCTCGCGGCAGGACGGGAAAAACTGTTTTTT

d_gene: NA
len: 16
v_gene: TRBV15
abundance: NA
j_gene: TRBJ1-6
CDR3aa: CATSRDFAGAGSPLHF
CDR3nt: TGTGCCACCAGCAGAGATTTTGCGGGAGCAGGCTCACCCCTCCACTTT

d_gene: TRBD1
len: 17
v_gene: TRBV9
abundance: NA
j_gene: TRBJ2-5
CDR3aa: CASSVASRGTTQETQYF
CDR3nt: TGTGCCAGCAGCGTAGCGTCCAGGGGGACAACGCAAGAGACCCAGTACTTC

d_gene: NA
len: 12
v_gene: TRBV19
abundance: NA
j_gene: TRBJ1-1
CDR3aa: CAVVGGRTEAFF
CDR3nt: TGTGCCGTAGTGGGGGGGAGGACTGAAGCTTTCTTT

d_gene: NA
len: 14
v_gene: TRBV7-2
abundance: NA
j_gene: TRBJ1-3
CDR3aa: CASARGGSGNTIYF
CDR3nt: TGTGCCAGCGCCAGAGGGGGCTCTGGAAACACCATATATTTT

d_gene: TRBD2
len: 15
v_gene: TRBV4-1
abundance: NA
j_gene: TRBJ2-2
CDR3aa: CASSRLAGGTGELFF
CDR3nt: TGCGCCAGCAGCCGATTAGCGGGAGGAACCGGGGAGCTGTTTTTT

d_gene: NA
len: 16
v_gene: TRBV25-1
abundance: NA
j_gene: TRBJ1-5
CDR3aa: CASSGIRSGRNQPQHF
CDR3nt: TGTGCCAGCAGTGGGATTCGGTCAGGGAGGAATCAGCCCCAGCATTTT

d_gene: TRBD1
len: 14
v_gene: TRBV3-1/TRBV3-2
abundance: once
j_gene: TRBJ1-6
CDR3aa: CASSDRAWDSPLHF
CDR3nt: TGTGCCAGCAGCGACAGGGCCTGGGATTCACCCCTCCACTTT

d_gene: NA
len: 16
v_gene: TRBV11-2
abundance: NA
j_gene: TRBJ1-4
CDR3aa: CASRRSIGRGNEKLFF
CDR3nt: TGTGCCAGCAGAAGGAGCATCGGCAGGGGAAATGAAAAACTGTTTTTT

d_gene: NA
len: 14
v_gene: TRBV5-1
abundance: NA
j_gene: TRBJ2-3
CDR3aa: CASSFPQRQDTQYF
CDR3nt: TGCGCCAGCAGCTTCCCTCAAAGGCAAGATACGCAGTATTTT

d_gene: TRBD1
len: 17
v_gene: TRBV4-1
abundance: NA
j_gene: TRBJ1-2
CDR3aa: CASRLRVGQDLNYGYTF
CDR3nt: TGCGCCAGCAGGCTAAGAGTTGGACAGGACCTTAACTATGGCTACACCTTC

d_gene: NA
len: 16
v_gene: TRBV16
abundance: once
j_gene: TRBJ1-2
CDR3aa: CASSPKISDGKYGYTF
CDR3nt: TGTGCCAGCAGTCCTAAAATATCGGACGGGAAATATGGCTACACCTTC

d_gene: NA
len: 13
v_gene: TRBV7-9
abundance: NA
j_gene: TRBJ1-5
CDR3aa: CASSLASGQPQHF
CDR3nt: TGTGCCAGCAGCTTAGCGTCCGGTCAGCCCCAGCATTTT

d_gene: TRBD2
len: 15
v_gene: TRBV7-2
abundance: NA
j_gene: TRBJ2-1
CDR3aa: CASSPGLAGYNEQFF
CDR3nt: TGTGCCAGCAGCCCTGGACTAGCGGGGTACAATGAGCAGTTCTTC

d_gene: NA
len: 11
v_gene: TRBV29-1
abundance: NA
j_gene: TRBJ2-3
CDR3aa: CSQGSTDTQYF
CDR3nt: TGCAGCCAGGGGAGCACAGATACGCAGTATTTT

d_gene: NA
len: 16
v_gene: TRBV4-3
abundance: NA
j_gene: TRBJ1-3
CDR3aa: CASSQGEGGITSTIYF
CDR3nt: TGCGCCAGCAGCCAAGGGGAAGGAGGGATTACTTCTACCATATATTTT

d_gene: TRBD2
len: 16
v_gene: TRBV6-2/TRBV6-3
abundance: NA
j_gene: TRBJ2-1
CDR3aa: CASSDSSGGSYNEQFF
CDR3nt: TGTGCCAGCAGTGATTCTAGCGGGGGCTCCTACAATGAGCAGTTCTTC

d_gene: TRBD1
len: 16
v_gene: TRBV14
abundance: NA
j_gene: TRBJ1-1
CDR3aa: CASSRFPGGRGIEAFF
CDR3nt: TGTGCCAGCAGCCGATTCCCGGGAGGCAGGGGGATAGAAGCTTTCTTT